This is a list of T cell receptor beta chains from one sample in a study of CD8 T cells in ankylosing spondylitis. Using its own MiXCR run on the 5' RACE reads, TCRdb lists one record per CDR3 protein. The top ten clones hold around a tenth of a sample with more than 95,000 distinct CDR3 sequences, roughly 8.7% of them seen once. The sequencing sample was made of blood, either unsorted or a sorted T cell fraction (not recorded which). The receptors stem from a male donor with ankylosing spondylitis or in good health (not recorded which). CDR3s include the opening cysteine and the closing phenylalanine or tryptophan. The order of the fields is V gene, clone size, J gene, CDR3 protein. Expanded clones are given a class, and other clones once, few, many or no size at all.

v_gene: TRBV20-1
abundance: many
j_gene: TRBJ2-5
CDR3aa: CSATGRGQETQYF

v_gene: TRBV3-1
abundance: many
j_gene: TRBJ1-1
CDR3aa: CASSQGLEGAFF

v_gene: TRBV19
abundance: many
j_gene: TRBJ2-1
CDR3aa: CASRGGGLGVRNYNEQFF

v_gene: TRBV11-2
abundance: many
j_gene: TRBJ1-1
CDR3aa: CASSLGTGLNTEAFF

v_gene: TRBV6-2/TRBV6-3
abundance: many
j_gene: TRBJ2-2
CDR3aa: CASRKGLAGVTGELFF

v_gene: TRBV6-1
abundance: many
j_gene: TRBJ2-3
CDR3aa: CASSEARSGDRGTDTQYF

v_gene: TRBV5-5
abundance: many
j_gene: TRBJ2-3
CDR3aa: CASSSSGGPVPDTQYF

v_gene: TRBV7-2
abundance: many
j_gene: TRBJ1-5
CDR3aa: CASSLGADRSRPQHF

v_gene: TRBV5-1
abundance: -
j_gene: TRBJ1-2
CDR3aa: CASSLSREVQSYTF

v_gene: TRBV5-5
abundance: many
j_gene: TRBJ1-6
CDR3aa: CASSLWVRDGYSPLHF

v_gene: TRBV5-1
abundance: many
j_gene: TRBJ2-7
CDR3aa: CASSLAGSYEQYF

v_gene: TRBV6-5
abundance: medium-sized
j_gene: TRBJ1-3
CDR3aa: CASSPSSATGNTIYF

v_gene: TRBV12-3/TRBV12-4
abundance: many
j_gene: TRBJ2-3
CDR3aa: CASSLLATSTDTQYF

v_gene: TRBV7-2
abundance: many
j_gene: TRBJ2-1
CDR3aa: CASTSYGNEQFF

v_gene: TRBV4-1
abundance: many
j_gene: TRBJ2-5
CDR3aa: CASSQDTTVQETQYF

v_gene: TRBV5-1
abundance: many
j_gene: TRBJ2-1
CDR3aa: CASSLTMDSYNEQFF

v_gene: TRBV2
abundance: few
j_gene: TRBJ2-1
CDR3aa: CASSERRETSEQFF

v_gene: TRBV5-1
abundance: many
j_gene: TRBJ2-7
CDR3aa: CASSPGEAASEQYF

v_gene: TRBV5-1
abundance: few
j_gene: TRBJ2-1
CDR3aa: CASSLAGLAGGNEQFF

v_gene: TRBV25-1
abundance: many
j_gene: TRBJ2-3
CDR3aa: CASRNEGDTQYF

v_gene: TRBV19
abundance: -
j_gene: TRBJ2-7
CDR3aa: CASSPASAVAYEQYF

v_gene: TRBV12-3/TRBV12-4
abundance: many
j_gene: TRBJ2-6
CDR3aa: CASSNGAHSGANVLTF

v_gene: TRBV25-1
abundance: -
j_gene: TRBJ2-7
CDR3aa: CASSVLYEQYF

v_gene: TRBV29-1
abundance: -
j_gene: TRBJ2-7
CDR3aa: CSVEADTTYEQYF

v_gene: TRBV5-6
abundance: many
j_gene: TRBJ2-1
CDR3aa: CASSLGRGNNEQFF

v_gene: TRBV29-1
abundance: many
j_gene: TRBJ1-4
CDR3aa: CSVTDSRRAREKLFF

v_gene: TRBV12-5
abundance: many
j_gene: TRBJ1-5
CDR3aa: CASGPGQNNQPQHF

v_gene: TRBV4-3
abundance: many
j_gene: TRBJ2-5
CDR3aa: CASSQDTAKETQYF

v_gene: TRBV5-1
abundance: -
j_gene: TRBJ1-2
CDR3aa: CASSLLRSYGYTF

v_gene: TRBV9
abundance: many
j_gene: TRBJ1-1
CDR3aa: CASGVSGMNTEAFF

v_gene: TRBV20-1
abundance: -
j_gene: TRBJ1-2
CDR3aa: CSAWDGPNYGYTF

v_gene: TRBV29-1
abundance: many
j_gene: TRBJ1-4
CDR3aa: CSVENVQEGEKLFF

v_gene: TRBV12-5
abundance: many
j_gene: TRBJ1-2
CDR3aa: CASGGPTPANYGYTF

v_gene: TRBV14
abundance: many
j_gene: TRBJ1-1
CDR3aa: CASSSYTEAFF

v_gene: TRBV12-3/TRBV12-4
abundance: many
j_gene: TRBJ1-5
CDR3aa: CASSLAPRGPQHF

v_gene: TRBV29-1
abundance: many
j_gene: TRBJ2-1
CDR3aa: CSVGGSRYGEQFF

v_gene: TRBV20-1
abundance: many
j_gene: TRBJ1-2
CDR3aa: CSARDQTGAGGYTF

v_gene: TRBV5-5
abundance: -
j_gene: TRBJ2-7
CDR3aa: CASSRGQIYEQYF

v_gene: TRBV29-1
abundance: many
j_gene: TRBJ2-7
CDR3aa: CSVELAGVGEQYF

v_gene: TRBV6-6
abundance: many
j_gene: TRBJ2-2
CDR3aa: CASRQTRLAGGQDTGELFF

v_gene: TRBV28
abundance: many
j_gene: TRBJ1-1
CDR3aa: CASTLSGQREAFF

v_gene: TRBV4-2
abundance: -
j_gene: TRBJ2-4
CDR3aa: CASSLQLAKNIQYF

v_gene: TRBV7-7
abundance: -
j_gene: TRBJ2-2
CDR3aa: CASSFRDQGKKGELFF

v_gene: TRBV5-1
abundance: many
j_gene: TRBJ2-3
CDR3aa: CASSPHLVGLAGGDTQYF

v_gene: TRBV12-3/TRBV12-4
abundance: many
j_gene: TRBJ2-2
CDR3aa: CASSSREGTGELFF

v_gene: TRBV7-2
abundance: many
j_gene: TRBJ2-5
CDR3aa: CASSSKTGGLQETQYF

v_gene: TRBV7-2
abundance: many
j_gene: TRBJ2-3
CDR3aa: CASSRGLAGGTDTQYF

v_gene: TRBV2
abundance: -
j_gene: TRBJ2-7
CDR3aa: CASNRESSYEQYF

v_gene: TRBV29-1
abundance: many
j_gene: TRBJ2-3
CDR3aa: CSVPVADTQYF

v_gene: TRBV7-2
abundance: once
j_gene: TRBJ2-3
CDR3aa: CASWGRGNTDTQYF

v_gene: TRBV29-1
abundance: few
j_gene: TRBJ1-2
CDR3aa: CSVGGSYGYTF

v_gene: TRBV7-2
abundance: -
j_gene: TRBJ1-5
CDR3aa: CASSTGRDNQPQHF

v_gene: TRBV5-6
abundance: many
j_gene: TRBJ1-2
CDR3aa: CASSLVSGGLEGYTF

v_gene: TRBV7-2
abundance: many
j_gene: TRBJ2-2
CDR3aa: CASSLQGAGGELFF

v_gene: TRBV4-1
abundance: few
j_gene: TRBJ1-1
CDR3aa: CASSNRVVHTEAFF

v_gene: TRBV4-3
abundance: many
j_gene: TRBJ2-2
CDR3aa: CASSLTGTLEYTGELFF

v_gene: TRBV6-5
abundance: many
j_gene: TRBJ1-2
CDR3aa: CASGGAYGYTF

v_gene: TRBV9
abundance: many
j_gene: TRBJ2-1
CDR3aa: CASSTSGTYNEQFF

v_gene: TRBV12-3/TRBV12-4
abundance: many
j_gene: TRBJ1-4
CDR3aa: CASSFRDRQQLFF